This T cell receptor beta chain derives from a study of control samples from healthy donors and cancer patients (dated by TCRdb to 2020 to 2021). Of note for this clone: Its antigen specificity is not known. No much larger clonotype is one base removed from it; base qualities were not supplied.

Libraries were made using the immunoSEQ multiplex PCR assay. TCRdb's version of the immuneACCESS table is confined to in-frame rearrangements and falls short of the full clone set. An unresolved V gene accounts for under half of the shortfall where checked; the remainder is of unknown origin. Across this sample there are 160,000 or so clones, with 96% seen only once. The ten largest clones take up approximately 1% of the sample. CDR1 is given as MNHEY and CDR2 as SVGAGI, both from the germline V gene. V gives up 2 bases and J gives up 0 bases, and the segment between their germline ends measures 7 bases. CDR3 length: 14 amino acids, cysteine to phenylalanine. Only the CDR3 part of the read is kept: 42 bases, read in frame from the first base.

Sequencing was performed on blood. The rearrangement joined TRBV6-5 to TRBJ1-1; the D gene remains uncertain. The clonotype comes from a woman between 25 and 40 years old in good health. The CDR3 here reads CASSYRSMNTEAFF. The nucleotides are TGTGCCAGCAGTTACAGATCCATGAACACTGAAGCTTTCTTT.